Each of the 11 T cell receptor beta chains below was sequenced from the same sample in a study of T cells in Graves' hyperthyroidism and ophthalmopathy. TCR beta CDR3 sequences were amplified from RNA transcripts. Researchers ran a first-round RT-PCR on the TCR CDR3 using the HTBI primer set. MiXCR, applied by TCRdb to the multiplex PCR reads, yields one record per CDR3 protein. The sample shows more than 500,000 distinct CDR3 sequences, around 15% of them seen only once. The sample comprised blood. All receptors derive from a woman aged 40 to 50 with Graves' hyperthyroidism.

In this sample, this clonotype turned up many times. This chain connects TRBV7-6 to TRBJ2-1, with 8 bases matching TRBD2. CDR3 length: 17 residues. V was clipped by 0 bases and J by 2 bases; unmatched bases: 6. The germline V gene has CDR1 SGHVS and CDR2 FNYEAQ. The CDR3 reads CASSLAISGTTYNEQFF. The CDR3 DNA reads TGTGCCAGCAGCTTAGCTATTAGCGGGACGACCTACAATGAGCAGTTCTTC.

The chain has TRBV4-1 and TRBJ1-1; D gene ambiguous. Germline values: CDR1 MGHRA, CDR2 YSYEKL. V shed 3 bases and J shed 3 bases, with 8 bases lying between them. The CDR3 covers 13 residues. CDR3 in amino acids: CASSHPLDTEAFF. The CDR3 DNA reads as TGCGCCAGCAGCCACCCCTTGGACACTGAAGCTTTCTTT.

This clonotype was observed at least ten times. CDR3 region: CATRRGAGGWGNEQFF. CDR3 coding DNA: TGTGCCACCCGACGAGGGGCGGGAGGATGGGGCAATGAGCAGTTCTTC. The V call is TRBV6-2 or TRBV6-3, the J call TRBJ2-1; 8 bases are a match to TRBD2. The V gene's germline CDR1 is MNHEY and CDR2 SVGEGT. This CDR3 is built from 16 residues. V shed 10 bases and J 6 bases; nucleotides not matched to a gene: 17.

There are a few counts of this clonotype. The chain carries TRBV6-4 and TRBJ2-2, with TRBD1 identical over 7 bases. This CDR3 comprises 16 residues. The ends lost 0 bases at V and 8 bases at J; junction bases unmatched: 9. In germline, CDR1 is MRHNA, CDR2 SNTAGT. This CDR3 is CASSDSPDRVNGELFF. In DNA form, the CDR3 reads TGTGCCAGCAGTGACTCCCCCGACAGGGTGAATGGGGAGCTGTTTTTT.

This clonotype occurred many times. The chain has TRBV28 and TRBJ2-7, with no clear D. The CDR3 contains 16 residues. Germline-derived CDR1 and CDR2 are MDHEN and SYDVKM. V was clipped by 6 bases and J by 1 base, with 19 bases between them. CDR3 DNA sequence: TGTGCCAGCAGCTCCACCGGCCTGAGTCAGTCCTACGAGCAGTACTTC. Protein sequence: CASSSTGLSQSYEQYF. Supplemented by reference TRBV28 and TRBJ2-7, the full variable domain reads DVKVTQSSRYLVKRTGEKVFLECVQDMDHENMFWYRQDPGLGLRLIYFSYDVKMKEKGDIPEGYSVSREKKERFSLILESASTNQTSMYLCASSSTGLSQSYEQYFGPGTRLTVT.

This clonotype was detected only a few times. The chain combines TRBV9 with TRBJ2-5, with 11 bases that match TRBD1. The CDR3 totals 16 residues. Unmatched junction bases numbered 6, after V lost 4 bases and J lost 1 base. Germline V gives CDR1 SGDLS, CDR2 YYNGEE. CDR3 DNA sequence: TGTGCCAGCAGCCCTGCGGGGACAGGGGGCCAAGAGACCCAGTACTTC. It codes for CASSPAGTGGQETQYF.

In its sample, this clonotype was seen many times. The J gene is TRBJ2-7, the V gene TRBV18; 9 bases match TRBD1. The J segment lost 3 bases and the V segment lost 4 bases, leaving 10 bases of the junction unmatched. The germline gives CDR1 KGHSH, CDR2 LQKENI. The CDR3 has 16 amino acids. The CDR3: CASSLIATGGGYEQYF. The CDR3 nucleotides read TGTGCCAGCTCACTAATCGCGACAGGGGGAGGCTACGAGCAGTACTTC.

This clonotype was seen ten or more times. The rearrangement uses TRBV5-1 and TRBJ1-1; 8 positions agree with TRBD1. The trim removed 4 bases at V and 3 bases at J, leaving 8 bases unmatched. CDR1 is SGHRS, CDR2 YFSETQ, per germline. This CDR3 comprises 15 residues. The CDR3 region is CASSPRTGRDTEAFF. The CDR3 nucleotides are TGCGCCAGCAGCCCCCGGACAGGGAGGGACACTGAAGCTTTCTTT.

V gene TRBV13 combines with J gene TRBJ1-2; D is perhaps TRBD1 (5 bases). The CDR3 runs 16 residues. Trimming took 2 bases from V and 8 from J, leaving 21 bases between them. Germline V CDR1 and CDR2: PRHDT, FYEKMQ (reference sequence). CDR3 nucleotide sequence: TGTGCCAGCAGCTTAATGTTGAGGGACGCAATTATGGGCTACACCTTC. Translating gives CASSLMLRDAIMGYTF.

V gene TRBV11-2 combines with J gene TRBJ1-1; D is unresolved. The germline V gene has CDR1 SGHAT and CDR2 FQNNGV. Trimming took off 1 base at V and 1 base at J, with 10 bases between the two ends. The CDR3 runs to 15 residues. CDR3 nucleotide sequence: TGTGCCAGCAGCTTAGGGGTCCAGCGGAACACTGAAGCTTTCTTT. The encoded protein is CASSLGVQRNTEAFF.

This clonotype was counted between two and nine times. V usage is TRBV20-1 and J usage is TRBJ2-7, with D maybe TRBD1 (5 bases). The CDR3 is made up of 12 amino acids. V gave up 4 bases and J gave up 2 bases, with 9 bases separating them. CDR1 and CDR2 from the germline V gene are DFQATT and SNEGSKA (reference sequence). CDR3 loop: CSAMDTTYEQYF. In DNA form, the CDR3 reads TGCAGTGCTATGGACACGACCTACGAGCAGTACTTC.